The 20 T cell receptor beta chains below all came from one sample that was sequenced in a study of blood T cell repertoires in COVID-19. TCRdb's copy holds only in-frame clones and misses some; the assay was immunoSEQ multiplex PCR. Of roughly 97,000 clones listed, roughly 86% are singletons. Sequenced input: peripheral blood. The receptor set was obtained from a human donor in a cohort sampled during active COVID-19.

DNA for the CDR3: TGTGCCAGCAGTACCGGGACAGGGCTGTTGGAAAAACTGTTTTTT. Its protein product is CASSTGTGLLEKLFF. This rearrangement joins TRBV6-5 to TRBJ1-4, with TRBD1 identical over 9 bases. The CDR3 totals 15 residues. Per the germline V gene, CDR1 is MNHEY and CDR2 is SVGAGI. Trimming removed 5 bases from V and 8 bases from J; junction bases left unmatched: 9.

This chain joins TRBV6-5 and TRBJ1-2, with D possibly matching TRBD1 (6 bases). Per the germline V gene, CDR1 is MNHEY and CDR2 is SVGAGI. The CDR3 has 15 amino acids. The germline V and J ends were trimmed by 6 bases and 6 bases, with 20 bases remaining between them. CDR3 region: CASRLSHREPHGYTF. The CDR3, as DNA: TGTGCCAGCAGGTTGAGCCACAGGGAACCACATGGCTACACCTTC.

This clone was seen only once. V and J are TRBV27 and TRBJ2-3, with 16 bases lining up with TRBD2. This CDR3 region has 18 residues. Germline trimming cut 7 bases from V and 3 bases from J; bases unmatched to any gene: 10. Germline values: CDR1 MNHEY, CDR2 SMNVEV (reference sequence). The CDR3 region has the DNA TGTGCCAGCAACCCGGGACTAGCGGGAGGGCCATCGACAGATACGCAGTATTTT. This sequence encodes CASNPGLAGGPSTDTQYF.

The chain has TRBV15 and TRBJ2-5; 7 bases are shared with TRBD1. Trimming removed 0 bases from V and 3 bases from J; junction bases left unmatched: 7. The CDR3 is 16 residues long. Germline-derived CDR1 and CDR2 are LNHNV and YYDKDF (reference sequence). CDR3 loop: CATSRDEGARKETQYF. Here the CDR3 DNA reads TGTGCCACCAGCAGAGATGAGGGGGCTAGGAAAGAGACCCAGTACTTC.

The V and J genes are TRBV14 and TRBJ2-5, with D maybe TRBD2 (6 bases). V lost 4 bases to trimming and J lost 3 bases, with 12 bases between them. The CDR3 covers 14 residues. Germline V gene lookup returns CDR1 SGHDN and CDR2 FVKESK. CDR3: CASSRNWREETQYF. The CDR3 DNA reads TGTGCCAGCAGCCGAAATTGGAGGGAAGAGACCCAGTACTTC.

This rearrangement joins TRBV5-5 to TRBJ2-3, with 9 bases matching TRBD2. Germline CDR1 and CDR2: SGHKS and YYEKEE (reference sequence). The ends lost 0 bases at V and 6 bases at J; junction bases unmatched: 8. The CDR3 runs 16 residues. CDR3 protein: CASSLEREVRGDTQYF. CDR3 nucleotides: TGTGCCAGCAGCTTGGAGCGGGAGGTTAGAGGGGATACGCAGTATTTT.

J is TRBJ1-1 and V is TRBV29-1; D gene uncertain. This CDR3 contains 11 residues. The germline V and J ends were trimmed by 7 bases and 9 bases, with 15 bases remaining between them. The germline V gene encodes CDR1 SQVTM and CDR2 ANQGSEA. The CDR3 here is CSALNFNKAFF. The CDR3 nucleotides read TGCAGCGCCCTAAATTTTAATAAAGCTTTCTTT. The full variable domain, its missing parts supplied by reference TRBV29-1 and TRBJ1-1, is SAVISQKPSRDICQRGTSLTIQCQVDSQVTMMFWYRQQPGQSLTLIATANQGSEATYESGFVIDKFPISRPNLTFSTLTVSNMSPEDSSIYLCSALNFNKAFFGQGTRLTVV.

This chain connects TRBV6-5 to TRBJ2-1, with 12 bases lining up with TRBD2. Germline CDR1 is MNHEY and CDR2 is SVGAGI. This CDR3 has 15 amino acids. V lost 5 bases and J lost 4; bases outside the gene matches: 3. The CDR3 reads CASSNGLAGYNEQFF. CDR3 DNA sequence: TGTGCCAGCAGTAACGGACTAGCGGGGTACAATGAGCAGTTCTTC.

The chain couples TRBV20-1 to TRBJ2-7, with 9 bases that match TRBD2. The germline CDR1 and CDR2 sequences are DFQATT and SNEGSKA (reference sequence). The CDR3 is 14 residues long. With V trimmed by 6 bases and J by 5 bases, 11 bases remained unmatched. This chain's CDR3 is CSASLAGNPHEQYF. The CDR3 nucleotides are TGCAGTGCGAGTCTAGCGGGAAATCCCCACGAGCAGTACTTC.

This chain connects TRBV3-1 (or the pseudogene TRBV3-2) to TRBJ2-7; D remains unclear. Germline lookup yields CDR1 LGHDT and CDR2 YNNKEL (reference sequence). Trimming took off 1 base at V and 4 bases at J, with 8 bases between the two ends. The CDR3 loop spans 13 amino acids. DNA for the CDR3: TGTGCCAGCAGCCAAGGGGCCGAGTACGAGCAGTACTTC. Translated: CASSQGAEYEQYF.

The table lists this clone with a count of one. The chain couples TRBV7-2 to TRBJ2-7; maybe TRBD1 (6 bases). The germline V and J ends were trimmed by 3 bases and 2 bases, with 14 bases remaining between them. CDR1 is SGHTA and CDR2 is FQGNSA in the germline V gene. The CDR3 length is 15 residues. CDR3 nucleotides: TGTGCCAGCAGCTTGTCTTGGACAGACACCTACGAGCAGTACTTC. This sequence encodes CASSLSWTDTYEQYF.

The CDR3 reads CASSKAPRGAFF. The CDR3 DNA sequence: TGTGCCAGCAGCAAAGCGCCCAGAGGGGCTTTCTTT. This chain connects TRBV21-1 to TRBJ1-1. TRBV21-1 is designated a pseudogene. This CDR3 has 12 amino acids.

This CDR3 is CASSDPGIYNEQFF. CDR3 nucleotide sequence: TGTGCCAGCAGTGACCCAGGGATCTACAATGAGCAGTTCTTC. The chain uses TRBV6-2 or TRBV6-3 and TRBJ2-1, with a tentative D call TRBD1 (5 bases). V lost 5 bases and J lost 3, with 11 bases in between. The length of the CDR3 is 14 residues. Germline V lookup: CDR1 MNHEY, CDR2 SVGEGT.

This chain uses TRBV3-1 (or the pseudogene TRBV3-2) with TRBJ2-1; 7 bases are shared with TRBD2. The CDR3 runs 15 residues. The junction had 8 bases not matched to a gene; V was cut back by 0 bases and J by 9 bases. Germline loops: CDR1 LGHDT, CDR2 YNNKEL (reference sequence). CDR3 amino acids: CASSQDSGPRREQFF. The CDR3 DNA sequence: TGTGCCAGCAGCCAAGATAGCGGGCCTCGCCGTGAGCAGTTCTTC.

The chain joins TRBV6-2 or TRBV6-3 to TRBJ2-7, with D tentatively TRBD2 (5 bases). Per the germline V gene, CDR1 is MNHEY and CDR2 is SVGEGT. The CDR3 consists of 14 residues. V shed 5 bases and J shed 4 bases, with 15 bases lying between them. This CDR3 is CASSRRAGPYEQYF. The CDR3, as DNA: TGTGCCAGCAGTCGGCGGGCTGGGCCGTACGAGCAGTACTTC.

The CDR3 DNA is TGTGCCATCAGTGAGTTGGGCCAACTGGGCACATCTGGGGCCAACGTCCTGACTTTC. Translation gives CAISELGQLGTSGANVLTF. V is TRBV10-3 and J is TRBJ2-6; D not certain. The CDR3 totals 19 residues. From germline, CDR1 is ENHRY and CDR2 SYGVKD. Trimming removed 1 base from V and 1 base from J, with 17 bases in between.

The chain combines TRBV5-6 with TRBJ2-1; TRBD2 is a possible D gene (5 bases). CDR3 length: 14 residues. The germline V gene has CDR1 SGHDT and CDR2 YYEEEE. V shed 4 bases and J shed 4 bases, with 12 bases lying between them. CDR3 DNA: TGTGCCAGCAGCCGGACTCGGTTATACAATGAGCAGTTCTTC. This gives the protein CASSRTRLYNEQFF.

The CDR3 DNA reads as TGCGCCAGCACCCAAGGAGGGCTGAACACTGAAGCTTTCTTT. It is translated as CASTQGGLNTEAFF. The rearrangement joins TRBV5-1 to TRBJ1-1; D uncertain. This CDR3 is built from 14 residues. V lost 6 bases and J lost 0, with 12 bases in between. Germline assignment: CDR1 SGHRS and CDR2 YFSETQ.

The chain links TRBV28 to TRBJ1-2; 11 nucleotides agree with TRBD1. Per the germline V gene, CDR1 is MDHEN and CDR2 is SYDVKM. This CDR3 is 15 amino acids long. The trim removed 5 bases at V and 5 bases at J, leaving 7 bases unmatched. CDR3 sequence reads: CASSTPRDRGYGYTF. The DNA of the CDR3 is TGTGCCAGCAGTACCCCGCGGGACAGGGGGTATGGCTACACCTTC.

The chain links TRBV11-3 to TRBJ2-5, with a tentative D call TRBD2 (6 bases). The CDR3 extends over 16 amino acids. Per germline, CDR1 SGHNT and CDR2 YENEEA. V was clipped by 5 bases and J by 0 bases, with 16 bases between them. The CDR3 sequence is CASSNREVADQETQYF. CDR3 sequence (DNA): TGTGCCAGCAGCAACCGAGAAGTAGCGGACCAAGAGACCCAGTACTTC.